Presented here are 21 T cell receptor beta chains from one specimen sequenced in a study of T cell repertoires in ileal Crohn's disease. Produced via immunoSEQ multiplex PCR; TCRdb's table is partial and in-frame only. The data contain 10,000 to 15,000 clones, more than 80% of them singletons. Time point here: neoterminal ileum biopsy at postoperative endoscopy, about 6 months after surgery. Material for sequencing was ileal tissue. The origin of the receptors is an adult with Crohn's disease.

This clone was recorded only once. This chain joins TRBV19 and TRBJ2-5, with D maybe TRBD1 (6 bases). V was clipped by 3 bases and J by 2 bases, with 7 bases between them. CDR1 and CDR2 from the germline V gene are LNHDA and SQIVND (reference sequence). The CDR3 is 13 residues long. The CDR3 DNA reads TGTGCCAGTAGTATCGGACAGCAAGAGACCCAGTACTTC. It translates to CASSIGQQETQYF.

The J gene is TRBJ2-7, the V gene TRBV28; 13 nucleotides match TRBD2. The CDR3 totals 15 residues. The V and J ends lost 4 bases and 6 bases, in that order; junction bases with no gene match: 6. Looked up from germline, CDR1 is MDHEN and CDR2 is SYDVKM. The CDR3 bases are TGTGCCAGCAGTTCACTAGCGGGGGGGATCTGCGAGCAGTACTTC. It is translated as CASSSLAGGICEQYF.

V gene TRBV2 combines with J gene TRBJ2-7; 10 positions match TRBD2. Trimming cost V 4 bases and J 2 bases; bases outside gene matches: 8. This CDR3 spans 16 amino acids. Germline V CDR1 and CDR2: SNHLY, FYNNEI. The chain's CDR3 is CASSVLAGGPTYEQYF. CDR3 in DNA: TGTGCCAGCAGTGTATTAGCGGGGGGCCCGACCTACGAGCAGTACTTC.

The chain has TRBV5-6 and TRBJ2-1; TRBD2 is a possible D gene (5 bases). The ends were cut back, 2 bases at V and 8 bases at J, with 17 bases in the middle. This CDR3 contains 15 residues. Germline V gives CDR1 SGHDT, CDR2 YYEEEE. CDR3 residues: CASSFSGGEWDEQFF. The DNA for the CDR3 is TGTGCCAGCAGCTTTAGTGGAGGCGAATGGGATGAGCAGTTCTTC.

The chain employs TRBV30 and TRBJ1-2; possible D gene TRBD1, 5 bases. CDR3 length equals 13 residues. Germline CDR1 and CDR2: GTSNPN and SVGIG (reference sequence). The germline V and J ends were trimmed by 3 bases and 1 base, with 9 bases remaining between them. The CDR3 DNA reads as TGTGCCTGGAGGGTAGGGGTTAACTATGGCTACACCTTC. It translates to CAWRVGVNYGYTF.

The V gene is TRBV5-1, the J gene TRBJ2-7, with 8 bases matching TRBD1. V was clipped by 2 bases and J by 6 bases; unmatched bases: 7. In germline, CDR1 is SGHRS, CDR2 YFSETQ. The CDR3 has 14 amino acids. The CDR3 sequence is CASSFWQGAREQYF. The CDR3 DNA reads TGCGCCAGCAGCTTTTGGCAGGGGGCTCGCGAGCAGTACTTC.

This clone has just a few counts. One end of the junction is discordant with germline, which a read error may explain. The rearrangement uses TRBV7-7 and TRBJ2-7, with 12 positions matching TRBD2. Germline V gene lookup returns CDR1 SSHAT and CDR2 FNYEAQ (reference sequence). The length of the CDR3 is 15 residues. CDR3 amino acids: CASSQGLAGPYEQYF. In DNA, the CDR3 is TGTGCTAGCAGTCAAGGACTAGCGGGACCCTACGAGCAGTACTTC.

CDR3 nucleotides: TGTGCCACCAGCAGAGAGCCCGTGAAGAGCGGGGGATGGGGTGAGACCCAGTACTTC. It encodes CATSREPVKSGGWGETQYF. This chain connects TRBV15 to TRBJ2-5, with 8 bases aligning to TRBD2. This CDR3 contains 19 residues. With 0 bases clipped from V and 5 bases from J, the junction kept 17 bases outside the gene matches. Germline V CDR1 and CDR2: LNHNV, YYDKDF (reference sequence).

This clone was seen only once. V is TRBV7-3 and J is TRBJ1-6, with TRBD1 as a possible D gene (6 bases). Trimming shortened V by 9 bases and J by 6 bases, and 15 bases separated the two germline ends. This CDR3 is 14 amino acids long. In germline, CDR1 is SGHTA, CDR2 FQGTGA. CDR3 protein: CASSTGDLNSPLHF. CDR3 sequence (DNA): TGTGCCAGTTCGACAGGAGATCTTAATTCACCCCTCCACTTT. Supplemented by reference TRBV7-3 and TRBJ1-6, the full variable domain reads GAGVSQTPSNKVTEKGKYVELRCDPISGHTALYWYRQSLGQGPEFLIYFQGTGAADDSGLPNDRFFAVRPEGSVSTLKIQRTERGDSAVYLCASSTGDLNSPLHFGNGTRLTVT.

This clone was counted a single time. This sequence joins TRBV4-2 and TRBJ2-6; 8 nucleotides line up with TRBD2. The CDR3 totals 18 residues. V trimming: 2 bases; J trimming: 1 base; junction bases outside the gene matches: 7. Per germline, CDR1 LGHNA and CDR2 YNFKEQ. The CDR3 loop reads CASSQSPGGPSGANVLTF. CDR3 nucleotide sequence: TGTGCCAGCAGCCAATCCCCGGGGGGGCCATCTGGGGCCAACGTCCTGACTTTC.

This clone occurred once. The gene calls are TRBV9 and TRBJ1-3; no definite D call. The V gene lost 0 bases and the J gene lost 2 bases, with 9 bases spanning the gap. Per germline, CDR1 SGDLS and CDR2 YYNGEE. The CDR3 totals 15 residues. The chain's CDR3 is CASSVDPRTGNTIYF. The CDR3 nucleotides are TGTGCCAGCAGCGTAGACCCTAGGACTGGAAACACCATATATTTT.

For this clone: The same CDR3 arises from other DNA sequences in this sample as well. This rearrangement joins TRBV11-3 to TRBJ2-6; possibly TRBD2 for D (6 bases). From germline, CDR1 is SGHNT and CDR2 YENEEA. CDR3 length: 17 residues. V lost 0 bases, J lost 1 base, and 10 bases lay in between. The CDR3 DNA follows: TGTGCCAGCAGCTTAGATCTTGGGGGGTCTGGGGCCAACGTCCTGACTTTC. It translates to CASSLDLGGSGANVLTF.

There are a few counts of this clone. The DNA for the CDR3 is TGCGCCAGCAGCCAAGATAGGTTTTCGGGTGGCTACACCTTC. The encoded protein is CASSQDRFSGGYTF. The chain uses TRBV4-1 and TRBJ1-2; D remains ambiguous. Germline CDR1 and CDR2: MGHRA and YSYEKL. The CDR3 consists of 14 residues. Trimming took 0 bases from V and 7 from J, leaving 12 bases between them.

The rearrangement uses TRBV4-2 and TRBJ2-7; the D is unclear. The CDR3 runs 12 residues. V was pared by 0 bases and J by 6 bases, with 6 bases between. Germline V gene sequence: CDR1 LGHNA, CDR2 YNFKEQ. This CDR3 reads CASSQDSGEQYF. For the CDR3, the DNA is TGTGCCAGCAGCCAAGATTCAGGCGAGCAGTACTTC.

This clone has a handful of counts. J is TRBJ2-7 and V is TRBV7-2; TRBD2 aligns across 8 bases. V trimming: 5 bases; J trimming: 4 bases; junction bases outside the gene matches: 10. Germline V lookup: CDR1 SGHTA, CDR2 FQGNSA. The CDR3 loop spans 15 amino acids. CDR3 loop: CASSHQAGATYEQYF. CDR3 nucleotides: TGTGCCAGCAGCCACCAAGCGGGGGCTACTTACGAGCAGTACTTC. The full variable domain, its missing parts supplied by reference TRBV7-2 and TRBJ2-7, is GAGVSQSPSNKVTEKGKDVELRCDPISGHTALYWYRQSLGQGLEFLIYFQGNSAPDKSGLPSDRFSAERTGGSVSTLTIQRTQQEDSAVYLCASSHQAGATYEQYFGPGTRLTVT.

The CDR3 region is CASSHLFGQGLNEQFF. CDR3 coding DNA: TGCGCCAGCAGCCACTTATTTGGACAGGGGTTAAATGAGCAGTTCTTC. The rearrangement uses TRBV4-1 and TRBJ2-1; TRBD1 agrees at 9 bases. The junction had 10 bases not matched to a gene; V was cut back by 3 bases and J by 7 bases. The CDR3 is 16 amino acids. CDR1 MGHRA and CDR2 YSYEKL come from the germline V gene.

The V gene is TRBV2, the J gene TRBJ1-2, with a tentative D call TRBD1 (5 bases). The CDR3 loop spans 12 amino acids. Germline CDR1 and CDR2: SNHLY and FYNNEI. V gave up 6 bases and J gave up 8 bases, with 13 bases separating them. The CDR3: CASRAVGRGYTF. CDR3 nucleotide sequence: TGTGCCAGCAGGGCCGTGGGGCGCGGCTACACCTTC.

This clone showed up just a few times. The chain is built from TRBV5-1 and TRBJ2-2; the D is unclear. Trimming took 0 bases from V and 4 from J, leaving 7 bases between them. This CDR3 spans 14 amino acids. CDR1 SGHRS and CDR2 YFSETQ come from the germline V gene. The CDR3 bases are TGCGCCAGCAGCTTGGGACAACCCACCGGGGAGCTGTTTTTT. Its translation: CASSLGQPTGELFF.

This chain uses TRBV6-1 with TRBJ2-1, with D maybe TRBD2 (6 bases). V shed 6 bases and J shed 7 bases, with 16 bases lying between them. This CDR3 spans 14 amino acids. CDR1 and CDR2 (germline): MNHNS, SASEGT. This chain's CDR3 is CASREPGLGNEQFF. The CDR3, as DNA: TGTGCCAGCAGAGAGCCGGGACTCGGGAATGAGCAGTTCTTC.

J is TRBJ1-1 and V is TRBV28; 8 nucleotides align to TRBD1. This CDR3 is 14 amino acids long. Trimming cost V 5 bases and J 0 bases; bases outside gene matches: 2. Per germline, CDR1 MDHEN and CDR2 SYDVKM. For the CDR3, the DNA is TGTGCCAGCAGTAGGGACAGGTTGAACACTGAAGCTTTCTTT. Translation: CASSRDRLNTEAFF.

V gene TRBV5-6 combines with J gene TRBJ2-7, with 9 bases matching TRBD1. J was trimmed by 5 bases and V by 2 bases; bases with no gene match: 8. The germline V gene has CDR1 SGHDT and CDR2 YYEEEE. CDR3 length: 15 residues. The CDR3 bases are TGTGCCAGCAGCTTTCCGGGACAGGGCCTGCACGAGCAGTACTTC. It yields the protein CASSFPGQGLHEQYF.